One sample yielded the 3 T cell receptor beta chains listed below, sequenced in a study of technical replicates of blood from four donors. Only in-frame clones appear in the TCRdb table, and some are missing; sequencing was by immunoSEQ multiplex PCR. This table has under 90,000 clones, 80% to 95% appearing once. The sample consisted of T cells isolated from PBMCs. These receptors all come from a human donor in good health.

The V call is TRBV19, the J call TRBJ1-2; D perhaps matches TRBD1 (6 bases). This CDR3 is 13 amino acids long. The V and J ends lost 5 bases and 1 base respectively, with 8 bases between them. Germline assignment: CDR1 LNHDA and CDR2 SQIVND (reference sequence). The CDR3 DNA is TGTGCCAGTAGTGGACAGCTTAACTATGGCTACACCTTC. It specifies CASSGQLNYGYTF. The entire variable domain, with the rest obtained from reference TRBV19 and TRBJ1-2, is as follows: DGGITQSPKYLFRKEGQNVTLSCEQNLNHDAMYWYRQDPGQGLRLIYYSQIVNDFQKGDIAEGYSVSREKKESFPLTVTSAQKNPTAFYLCASSGQLNYGYTFGSGTRLTVV.

J is TRBJ2-7 and V is TRBV7-2; the match to TRBD1 covers 8 bases. The CDR3 is made up of 15 amino acids. From germline, CDR1 is SGHTA and CDR2 FQGNSA. V trimming: 5 bases; J trimming: 2 bases; junction bases outside the gene matches: 8. Here the CDR3 reads CASSLGTGKPYEQYF. The CDR3 nucleotides read TGTGCCAGCAGCCTCGGGACAGGAAAACCCTACGAGCAGTACTTC.

The J gene is TRBJ1-1, the V gene TRBV2; 9 nucleotides match TRBD1. This CDR3 has 14 amino acids. Trimming took 3 bases from V and 4 from J; bases not matched to a gene: 3. The germline V gene has CDR1 SNHLY and CDR2 FYNNEI. CDR3 in DNA: TGTGCCAGCAGTGAGGGGACAGGGTTCACTGAAGCTTTCTTT. Its translation is CASSEGTGFTEAFF.